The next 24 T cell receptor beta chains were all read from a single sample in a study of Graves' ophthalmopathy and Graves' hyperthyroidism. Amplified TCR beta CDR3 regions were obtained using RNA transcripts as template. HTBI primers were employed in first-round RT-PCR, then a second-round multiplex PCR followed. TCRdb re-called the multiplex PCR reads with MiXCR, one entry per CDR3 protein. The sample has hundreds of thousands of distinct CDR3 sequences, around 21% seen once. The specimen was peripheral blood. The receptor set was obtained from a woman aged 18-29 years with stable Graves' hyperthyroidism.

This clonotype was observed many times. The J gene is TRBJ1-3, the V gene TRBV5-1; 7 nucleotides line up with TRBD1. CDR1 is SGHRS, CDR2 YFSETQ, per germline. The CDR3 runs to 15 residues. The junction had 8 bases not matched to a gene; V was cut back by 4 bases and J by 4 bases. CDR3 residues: CASSAGQPRGNTIYF. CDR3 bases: TGCGCCAGCAGCGCGGGACAGCCTCGCGGAAACACCATATATTTT.

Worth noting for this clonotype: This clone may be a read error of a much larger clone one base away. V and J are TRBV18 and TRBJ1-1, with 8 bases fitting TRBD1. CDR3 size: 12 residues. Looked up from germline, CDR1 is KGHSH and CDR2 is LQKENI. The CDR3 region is CTSSPQGGEAFF. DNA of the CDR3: TGTACCAGCTCACCACAGGGGGGAGAAGCTTTCTTT. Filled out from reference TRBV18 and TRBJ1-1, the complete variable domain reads NAGVMQNPRHLVRRRGQEARLRCSPMKGHSHVYWYRQLPEEGLKFMVYLQKENIIDESGMPKERFSAEFPKEGPSILRIQQVVRGDSAAYFCTSSPQGGEAFFGQGTRLTVV.

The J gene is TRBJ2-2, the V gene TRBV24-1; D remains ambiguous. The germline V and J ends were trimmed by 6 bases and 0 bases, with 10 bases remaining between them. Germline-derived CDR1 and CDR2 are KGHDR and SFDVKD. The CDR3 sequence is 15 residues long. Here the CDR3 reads CATSPRQANTGELFF. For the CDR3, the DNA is TGTGCCACCAGTCCGCGTCAGGCGAACACCGGGGAGCTGTTTTTT.

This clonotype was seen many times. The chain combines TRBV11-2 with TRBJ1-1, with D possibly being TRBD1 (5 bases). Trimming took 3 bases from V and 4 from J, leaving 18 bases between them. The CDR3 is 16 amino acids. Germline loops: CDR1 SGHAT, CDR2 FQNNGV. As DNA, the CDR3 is TGTGCCAGCAGCTTGGGGCAGGGAGGGAGCGGCACTGAAGCTTTCTTT. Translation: CASSLGQGGSGTEAFF.

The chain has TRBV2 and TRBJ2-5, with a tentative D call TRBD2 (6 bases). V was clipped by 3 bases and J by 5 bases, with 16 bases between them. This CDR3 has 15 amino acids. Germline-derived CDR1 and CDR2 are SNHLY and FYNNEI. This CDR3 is CASSDRSGEHETQYF. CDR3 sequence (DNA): TGTGCCAGCAGTGACCGGTCGGGGGAGCACGAGACCCAGTACTTC.

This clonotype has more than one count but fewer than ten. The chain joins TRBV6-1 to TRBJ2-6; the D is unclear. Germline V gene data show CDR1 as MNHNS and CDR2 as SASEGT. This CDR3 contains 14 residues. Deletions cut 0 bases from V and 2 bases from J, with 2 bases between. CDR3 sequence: CASSEAPGANVLTF. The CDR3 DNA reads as TGTGCCAGCAGTGAAGCGCCTGGGGCCAACGTCCTGACTTTC.

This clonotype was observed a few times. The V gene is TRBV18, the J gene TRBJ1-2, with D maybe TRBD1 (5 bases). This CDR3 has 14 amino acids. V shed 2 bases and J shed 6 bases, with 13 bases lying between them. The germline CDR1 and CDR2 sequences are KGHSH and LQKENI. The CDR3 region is CASSPESRADGYTF. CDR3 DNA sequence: TGTGCCAGCTCACCAGAGTCCAGGGCAGATGGCTACACCTTC.

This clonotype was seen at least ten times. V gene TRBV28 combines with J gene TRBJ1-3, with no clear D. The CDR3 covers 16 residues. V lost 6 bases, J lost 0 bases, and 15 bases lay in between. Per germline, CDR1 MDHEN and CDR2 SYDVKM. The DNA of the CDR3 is TGTGCCAGCAGACGTCGCCGGCTGTCCTCTGGAAACACCATATATTTT. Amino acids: CASRRRRLSSGNTIYF.

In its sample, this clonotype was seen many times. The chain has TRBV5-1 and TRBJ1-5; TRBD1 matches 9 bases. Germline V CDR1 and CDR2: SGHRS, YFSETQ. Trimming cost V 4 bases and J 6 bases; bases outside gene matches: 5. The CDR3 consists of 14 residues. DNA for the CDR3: TGCGCCAGCAGCCCCGGGACAGGGCCTCAGCCCCAGCATTTT. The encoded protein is CASSPGTGPQPQHF.

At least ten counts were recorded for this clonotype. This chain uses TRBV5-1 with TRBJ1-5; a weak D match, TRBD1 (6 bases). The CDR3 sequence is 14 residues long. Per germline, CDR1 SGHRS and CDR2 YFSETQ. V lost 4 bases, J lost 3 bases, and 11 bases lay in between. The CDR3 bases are TGCGCCAGCAGCCAAGCAGGGGACAATCAGCCCCAGCATTTT. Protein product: CASSQAGDNQPQHF.

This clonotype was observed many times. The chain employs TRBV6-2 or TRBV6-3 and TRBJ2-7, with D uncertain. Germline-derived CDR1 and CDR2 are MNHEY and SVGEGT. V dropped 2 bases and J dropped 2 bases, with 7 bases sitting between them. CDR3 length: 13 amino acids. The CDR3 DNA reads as TGTGCCAGCAGTTACAGTCAGCCCTACGAGCAGTACTTC. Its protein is CASSYSQPYEQYF.

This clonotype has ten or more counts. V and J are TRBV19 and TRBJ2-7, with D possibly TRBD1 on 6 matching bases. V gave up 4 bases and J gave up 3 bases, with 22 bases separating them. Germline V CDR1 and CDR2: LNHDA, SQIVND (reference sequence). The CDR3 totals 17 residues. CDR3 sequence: CASSTPFGAGAHYEQYF. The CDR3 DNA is TGTGCCAGTAGTACACCCTTTGGGGCAGGGGCCCACTACGAGCAGTACTTC. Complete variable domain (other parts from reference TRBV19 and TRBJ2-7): DGGITQSPKYLFRKEGQNVTLSCEQNLNHDAMYWYRQDPGQGLRLIYYSQIVNDFQKGDIAEGYSVSREKKESFPLTVTSAQKNPTAFYLCASSTPFGAGAHYEQYFGPGTRLTVT.

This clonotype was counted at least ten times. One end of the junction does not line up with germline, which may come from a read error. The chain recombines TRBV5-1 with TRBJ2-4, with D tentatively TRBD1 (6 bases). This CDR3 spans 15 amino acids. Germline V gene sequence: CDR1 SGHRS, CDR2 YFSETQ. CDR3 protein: CASSLFQGPKNIKYF. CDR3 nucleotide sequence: TGCGCCAGCAGCTTGTTTCAGGGGCCCAAAAACATTAAGTACTTC.

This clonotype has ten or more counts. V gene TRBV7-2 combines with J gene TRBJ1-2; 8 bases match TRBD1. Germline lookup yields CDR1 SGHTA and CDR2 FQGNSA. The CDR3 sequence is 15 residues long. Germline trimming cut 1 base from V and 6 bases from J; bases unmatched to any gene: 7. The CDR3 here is CASSLEQGVPNGYTF. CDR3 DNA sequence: TGTGCCAGCAGCTTAGAACAGGGGGTACCAAATGGCTACACCTTC.

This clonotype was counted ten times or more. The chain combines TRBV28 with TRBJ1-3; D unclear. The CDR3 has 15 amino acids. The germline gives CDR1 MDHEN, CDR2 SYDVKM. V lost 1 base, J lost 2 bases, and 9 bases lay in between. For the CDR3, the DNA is TGTGCCAGCAGTTTATCCGCGAGGACTGGAAACACCATATATTTT. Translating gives CASSLSARTGNTIYF.

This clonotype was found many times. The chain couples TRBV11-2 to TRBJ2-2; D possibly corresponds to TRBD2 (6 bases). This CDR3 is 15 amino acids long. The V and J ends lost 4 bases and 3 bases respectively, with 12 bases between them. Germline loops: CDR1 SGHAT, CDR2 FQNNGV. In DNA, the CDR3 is TGTGCCAGCAGCTACACCGGGACTGACACCGGGGAGCTGTTTTTT. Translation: CASSYTGTDTGELFF.

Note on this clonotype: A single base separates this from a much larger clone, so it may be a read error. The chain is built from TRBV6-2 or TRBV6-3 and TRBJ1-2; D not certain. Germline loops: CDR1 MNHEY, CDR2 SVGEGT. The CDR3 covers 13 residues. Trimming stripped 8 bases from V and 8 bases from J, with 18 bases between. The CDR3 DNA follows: TGTGCCAGCTGCATTACTGTAAAAGGCGGCTACACCTTC. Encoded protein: CASCITVKGGYTF.

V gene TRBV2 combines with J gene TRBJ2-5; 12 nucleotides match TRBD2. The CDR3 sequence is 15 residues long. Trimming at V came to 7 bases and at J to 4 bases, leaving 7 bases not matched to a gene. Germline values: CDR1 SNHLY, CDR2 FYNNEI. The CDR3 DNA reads TGTGCCAGCACCCCGGCTAGCGGGGGGGGAGAGACCCAGTACTTC. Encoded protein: CASTPASGGGETQYF.

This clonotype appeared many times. This CDR3 reads CASSLLTGELFF. Written as DNA, the CDR3 is TGTGCCAGCAGCCTACTCACCGGGGAGCTGTTTTTT. The rearrangement joins TRBV9 to TRBJ2-2; no clear D. The ends were cut back, 4 bases at V and 4 bases at J, with 5 bases in the middle. This CDR3 spans 12 amino acids. From germline, CDR1 is SGDLS and CDR2 YYNGEE.

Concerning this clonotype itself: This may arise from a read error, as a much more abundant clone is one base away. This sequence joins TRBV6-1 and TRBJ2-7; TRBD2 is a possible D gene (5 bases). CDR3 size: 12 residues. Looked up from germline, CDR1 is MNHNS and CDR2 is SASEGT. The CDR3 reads CASRREGYEQCF. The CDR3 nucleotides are TGTGCCAGCAGGAGGGAAGGCTACGAGCAGTGCTTC.

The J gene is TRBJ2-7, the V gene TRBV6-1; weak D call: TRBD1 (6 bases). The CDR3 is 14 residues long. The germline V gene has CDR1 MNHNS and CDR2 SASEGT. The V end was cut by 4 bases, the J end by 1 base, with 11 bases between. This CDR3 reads CASSARDISYEQYF. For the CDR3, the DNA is TGTGCCAGCAGTGCCCGGGACATTTCCTACGAGCAGTACTTC.

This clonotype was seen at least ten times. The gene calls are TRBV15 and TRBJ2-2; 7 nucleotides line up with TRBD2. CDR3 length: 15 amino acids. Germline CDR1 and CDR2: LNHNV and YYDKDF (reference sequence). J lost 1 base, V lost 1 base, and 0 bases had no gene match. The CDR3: CATSRAGGNTGELFF. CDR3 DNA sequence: TGTGCCACCAGCAGAGCGGGGGGGAACACCGGGGAGCTGTTTTTT. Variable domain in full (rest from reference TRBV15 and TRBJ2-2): DAMVIQNPRYQVTQFGKPVTLSCSQTLNHNVMYWYQQKSSQAPKLLFHYYDKDFNNEADTPDNFQSRRPNTSFCFLDIRSPGLGDTAMYLCATSRAGGNTGELFFGEGSRLTVL.

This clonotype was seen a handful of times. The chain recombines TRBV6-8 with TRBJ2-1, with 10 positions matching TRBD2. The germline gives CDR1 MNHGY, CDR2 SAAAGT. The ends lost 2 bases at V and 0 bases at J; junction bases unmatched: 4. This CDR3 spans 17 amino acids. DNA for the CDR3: TGTGCCAGCAGTTACCTCCCTAGCGGGAGCTCCTACAATGAGCAGTTCTTC. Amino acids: CASSYLPSGSSYNEQFF.

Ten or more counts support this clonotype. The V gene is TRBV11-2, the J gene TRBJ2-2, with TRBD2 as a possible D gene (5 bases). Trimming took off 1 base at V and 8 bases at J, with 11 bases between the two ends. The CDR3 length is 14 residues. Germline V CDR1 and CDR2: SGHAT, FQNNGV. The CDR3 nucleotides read TGTGCCAGCAGCTTAGGTCCAACGGGGGGGGAGCTGTTTTTT. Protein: CASSLGPTGGELFF.